These T cell receptor beta chains were read from a single sample in a study of T-cell memory formation after mild COVID-19. One entry per CDR3 protein results from TCRdb running MiXCR on the 5' RACE reads. The profile shows approximately 89,000 distinct CDR3 sequences, roughly 13% of them singletons. Sequencing input: PBMCs or a T cell subset sorted from them (not recorded which). Receptors were obtained from a man aged 18 to 30 who had mild COVID-19 (a few samples of this study predate the infection). Cell type and time point are not known. Each CDR3 is given with its conserved first and last residue. For some rows the clone size is stated as once, few or many, or as a class when expanded; others skip it.

cdr3_aa: CASSATPRTPGTEAFF; cdr3_length: 16; v_call: TRBV7-3; j_call: TRBJ1-1; clone_size: few
cdr3_aa: CASSFETLSYNEQFF; cdr3_length: 15; v_call: TRBV7-8; j_call: TRBJ2-1; clone_size: few
cdr3_aa: CASSPDRVYSYNSPLHF; cdr3_length: 17; v_call: TRBV7-2; j_call: TRBJ1-6; clone_size: few
cdr3_aa: CSATSGESYTDTQYF; cdr3_length: 15; v_call: TRBV20-1; j_call: TRBJ2-3; clone_size: few
cdr3_aa: CASSLMGNYGYTF; cdr3_length: 13; v_call: TRBV11-2; j_call: TRBJ1-2; clone_size: NA
cdr3_aa: CASSLNQGIYGYTF; cdr3_length: 14; v_call: TRBV7-6; j_call: TRBJ1-2; clone_size: few
cdr3_aa: CASRPDRSAGYEQYF; cdr3_length: 15; v_call: TRBV5-1; j_call: TRBJ2-7; clone_size: few
cdr3_aa: CASSLLQPQETQYF; cdr3_length: 14; v_call: TRBV5-1; j_call: TRBJ2-5; clone_size: many
cdr3_aa: CASSARGGLKYEQYF; cdr3_length: 15; v_call: TRBV27; j_call: TRBJ2-7; clone_size: NA
cdr3_aa: CASSLTGALAGGLTYEQYF; cdr3_length: 19; v_call: TRBV7-9; j_call: TRBJ2-7; clone_size: NA
cdr3_aa: CSADGTGKNTEAFF; cdr3_length: 14; v_call: TRBV20-1; j_call: TRBJ1-1; clone_size: few
cdr3_aa: CASSLRHRTDTQYF; cdr3_length: 14; v_call: TRBV5-1; j_call: TRBJ2-3; clone_size: few
cdr3_aa: CAINEVYTDTQYF; cdr3_length: 13; v_call: TRBV10-3; j_call: TRBJ2-3; clone_size: many
cdr3_aa: CASSRREGGTNYGYTF; cdr3_length: 16; v_call: TRBV7-8; j_call: TRBJ1-2; clone_size: few
cdr3_aa: CASSLSAGEGTDTQYF; cdr3_length: 16; v_call: TRBV9; j_call: TRBJ2-3; clone_size: few
cdr3_aa: CASSLFRPQHF; cdr3_length: 11; v_call: TRBV5-8; j_call: TRBJ1-5; clone_size: NA
cdr3_aa: CASSSSPADTQYF; cdr3_length: 13; v_call: TRBV11-3; j_call: TRBJ2-3; clone_size: NA
cdr3_aa: CASSGLGDFYEQFF; cdr3_length: 14; v_call: TRBV7-6; j_call: TRBJ2-1; clone_size: few
cdr3_aa: CASSPQGSRPYEQYF; cdr3_length: 15; v_call: TRBV14; j_call: TRBJ2-7; clone_size: few
cdr3_aa: CASSLYGYQETQYF; cdr3_length: 14; v_call: TRBV27; j_call: TRBJ2-5; clone_size: few
cdr3_aa: CSVAGESTEAFF; cdr3_length: 12; v_call: TRBV29-1; j_call: TRBJ1-1; clone_size: NA
cdr3_aa: CASSDPLMNTEAFF; cdr3_length: 14; v_call: TRBV5-1; j_call: TRBJ1-1; clone_size: few
cdr3_aa: CASRYPRGGAGELFF; cdr3_length: 15; v_call: TRBV19; j_call: TRBJ2-2; clone_size: few
cdr3_aa: CASSLAPVGELFF; cdr3_length: 13; v_call: TRBV7-9; j_call: TRBJ2-2; clone_size: many
cdr3_aa: CSVRGAGELFF; cdr3_length: 11; v_call: TRBV29-1; j_call: TRBJ2-2; clone_size: many
cdr3_aa: CASTSWTAYEQYF; cdr3_length: 13; v_call: TRBV28; j_call: TRBJ2-7; clone_size: NA
cdr3_aa: CASSQEGDQETQYF; cdr3_length: 14; v_call: TRBV4-3; j_call: TRBJ2-5; clone_size: few
cdr3_aa: CASSEGQGISSYEQYF; cdr3_length: 16; v_call: TRBV28; j_call: TRBJ2-7; clone_size: NA
cdr3_aa: CASTLTGGANTEAFF; cdr3_length: 15; v_call: TRBV19; j_call: TRBJ1-1; clone_size: NA
cdr3_aa: CASSQGVNTEAFF; cdr3_length: 13; v_call: TRBV7-8; j_call: TRBJ1-1; clone_size: many
cdr3_aa: CASSRYRSSYEQYF; cdr3_length: 14; v_call: TRBV12-3/TRBV12-4; j_call: TRBJ2-7; clone_size: NA
cdr3_aa: CASSPIKGAGTEAFF; cdr3_length: 15; v_call: TRBV18; j_call: TRBJ1-1; clone_size: once
cdr3_aa: CSASRGEQFF; cdr3_length: 10; v_call: TRBV29-1; j_call: TRBJ2-1; clone_size: NA
cdr3_aa: CASSQDPSGGAGELFF; cdr3_length: 16; v_call: TRBV4-3; j_call: TRBJ2-2; clone_size: few
cdr3_aa: CASSQDPAGDYNEQFF; cdr3_length: 16; v_call: TRBV4-3; j_call: TRBJ2-1; clone_size: NA
cdr3_aa: CASSLGTGGNGYTF; cdr3_length: 14; v_call: TRBV7-9; j_call: TRBJ1-2; clone_size: few
cdr3_aa: CATSRDLSYEQFF; cdr3_length: 13; v_call: TRBV15; j_call: TRBJ2-1; clone_size: NA
cdr3_aa: CASSSPDRGRNYGYTF; cdr3_length: 16; v_call: TRBV12-3/TRBV12-4; j_call: TRBJ1-2; clone_size: many
cdr3_aa: CATRLAGAPTDTQYF; cdr3_length: 15; v_call: TRBV7-6; j_call: TRBJ2-3; clone_size: few
cdr3_aa: CAWIGLANEQYF; cdr3_length: 12; v_call: TRBV30; j_call: TRBJ2-7; clone_size: NA
cdr3_aa: CASTVNLNEQFF; cdr3_length: 12; v_call: TRBV7-9; j_call: TRBJ2-1; clone_size: few
cdr3_aa: CASSLLGGALDTQYF; cdr3_length: 15; v_call: TRBV7-2; j_call: TRBJ2-3; clone_size: NA
cdr3_aa: CASNTWYSGANVLTF; cdr3_length: 15; v_call: TRBV6-1; j_call: TRBJ2-6; clone_size: many
cdr3_aa: CASSQDTGENYGYTF; cdr3_length: 15; v_call: TRBV4-1; j_call: TRBJ1-2; clone_size: NA
cdr3_aa: CSVEKGTPYEQYF; cdr3_length: 13; v_call: TRBV29-1; j_call: TRBJ2-7; clone_size: many